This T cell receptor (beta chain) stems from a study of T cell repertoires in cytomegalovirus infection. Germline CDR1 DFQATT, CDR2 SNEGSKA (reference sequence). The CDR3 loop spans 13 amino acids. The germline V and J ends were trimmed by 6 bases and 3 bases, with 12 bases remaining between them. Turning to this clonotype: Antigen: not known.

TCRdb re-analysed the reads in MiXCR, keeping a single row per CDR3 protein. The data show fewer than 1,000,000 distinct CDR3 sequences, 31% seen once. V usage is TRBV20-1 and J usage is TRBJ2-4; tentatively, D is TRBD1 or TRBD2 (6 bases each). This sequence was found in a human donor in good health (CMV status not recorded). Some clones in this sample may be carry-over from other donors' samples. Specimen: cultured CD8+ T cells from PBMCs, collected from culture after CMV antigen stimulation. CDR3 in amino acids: CSAEGGVKNIQYF. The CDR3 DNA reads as TGCAGTGCGGAGGGGGGTGTCAAAAACATTCAGTACTTC.